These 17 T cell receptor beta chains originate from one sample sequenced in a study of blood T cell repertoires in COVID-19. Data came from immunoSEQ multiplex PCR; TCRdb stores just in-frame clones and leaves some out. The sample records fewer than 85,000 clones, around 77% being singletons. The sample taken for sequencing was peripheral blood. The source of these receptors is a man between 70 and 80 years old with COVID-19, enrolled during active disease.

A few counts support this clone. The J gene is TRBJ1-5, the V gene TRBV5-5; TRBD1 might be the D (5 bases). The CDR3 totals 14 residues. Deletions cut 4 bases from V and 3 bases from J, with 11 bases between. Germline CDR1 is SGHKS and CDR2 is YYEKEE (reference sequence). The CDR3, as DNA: TGTGCCAGCAGCCTCGGGGGGGACAATCAGCCCCAGCATTTT. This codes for CASSLGGDNQPQHF.

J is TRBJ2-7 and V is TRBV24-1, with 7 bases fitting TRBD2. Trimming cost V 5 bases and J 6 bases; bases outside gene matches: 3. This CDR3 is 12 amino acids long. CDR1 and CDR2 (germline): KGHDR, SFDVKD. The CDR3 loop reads CATSASGGEQYF. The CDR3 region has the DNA TGTGCCACCAGTGCTTCGGGAGGCGAGCAGTACTTC.

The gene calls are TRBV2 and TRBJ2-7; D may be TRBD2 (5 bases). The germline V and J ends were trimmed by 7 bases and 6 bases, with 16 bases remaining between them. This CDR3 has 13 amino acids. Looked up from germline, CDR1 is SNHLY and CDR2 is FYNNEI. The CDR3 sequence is CASTGRGGSEQYF. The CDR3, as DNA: TGTGCCAGCACTGGCCGGGGTGGATCCGAGCAGTACTTC. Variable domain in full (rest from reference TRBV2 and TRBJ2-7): EPEVTQTPSHQVTQMGQEVILRCVPISNHLYFYWYRQILGQKVEFLVSFYNNEISEKSEIFDDQFSVERPDGSNFTLKIRSTKLEDSAMYFCASTGRGGSEQYFGPGTRLTVT.

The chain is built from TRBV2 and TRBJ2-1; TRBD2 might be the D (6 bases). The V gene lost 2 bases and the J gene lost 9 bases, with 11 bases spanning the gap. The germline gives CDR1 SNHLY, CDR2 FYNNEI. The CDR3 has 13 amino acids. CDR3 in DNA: TGTGCCAGCAGTGAACACCCCGGGGGTGAGCAGTTCTTC. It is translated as CASSEHPGGEQFF.

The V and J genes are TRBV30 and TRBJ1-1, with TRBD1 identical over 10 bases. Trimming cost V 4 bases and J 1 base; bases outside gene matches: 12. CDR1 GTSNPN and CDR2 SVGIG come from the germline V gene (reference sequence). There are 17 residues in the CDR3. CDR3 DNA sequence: TGTGCCTGGAACAGTCCCGGGACAGGGGTTCGGAACACTGAAGCTTTCTTT. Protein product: CAWNSPGTGVRNTEAFF.

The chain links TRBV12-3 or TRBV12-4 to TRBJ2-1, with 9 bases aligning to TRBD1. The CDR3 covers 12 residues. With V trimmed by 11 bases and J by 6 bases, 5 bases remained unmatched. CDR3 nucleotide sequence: TGTGCCGGACAGGGGCTGTCCAATGAGCAGTTCTTC. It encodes CAGQGLSNEQFF.

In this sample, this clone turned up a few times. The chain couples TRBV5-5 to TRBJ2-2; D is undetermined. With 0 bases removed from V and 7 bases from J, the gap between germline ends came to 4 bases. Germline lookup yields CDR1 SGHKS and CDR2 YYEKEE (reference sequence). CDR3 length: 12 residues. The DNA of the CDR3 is TGTGCCAGCAGCTTGGTCAACGGGGAGCTGTTTTTT. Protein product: CASSLVNGELFF.

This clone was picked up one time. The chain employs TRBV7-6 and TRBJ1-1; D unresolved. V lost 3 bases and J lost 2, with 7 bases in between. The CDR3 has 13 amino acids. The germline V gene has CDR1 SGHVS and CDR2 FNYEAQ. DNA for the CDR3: TGTGCCAGCAGCTTTGACTCAAACACTGAAGCTTTCTTT. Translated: CASSFDSNTEAFF.

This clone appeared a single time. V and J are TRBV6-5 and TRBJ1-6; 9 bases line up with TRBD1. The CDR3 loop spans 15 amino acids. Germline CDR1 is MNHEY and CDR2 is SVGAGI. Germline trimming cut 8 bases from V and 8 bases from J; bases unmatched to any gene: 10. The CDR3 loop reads CASSRDRAKDSPLHF. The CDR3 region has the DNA TGTGCCAGCTCTAGGGACAGGGCAAAGGATTCACCCCTCCACTTT.

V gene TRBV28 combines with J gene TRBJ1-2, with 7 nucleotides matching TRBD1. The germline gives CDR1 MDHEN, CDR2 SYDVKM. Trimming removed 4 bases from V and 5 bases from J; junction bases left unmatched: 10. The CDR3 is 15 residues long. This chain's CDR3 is CASSWPQGKGYGYTF. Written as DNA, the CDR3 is TGTGCCAGCAGTTGGCCACAGGGGAAGGGGTATGGCTACACCTTC.

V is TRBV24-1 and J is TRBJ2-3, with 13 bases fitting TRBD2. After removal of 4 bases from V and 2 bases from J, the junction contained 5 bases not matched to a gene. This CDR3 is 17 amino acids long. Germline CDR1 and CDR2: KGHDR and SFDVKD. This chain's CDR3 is CATSERGTSGNTDTQYF. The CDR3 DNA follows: TGTGCCACCAGTGAACGAGGGACTAGCGGGAACACAGATACGCAGTATTTT.

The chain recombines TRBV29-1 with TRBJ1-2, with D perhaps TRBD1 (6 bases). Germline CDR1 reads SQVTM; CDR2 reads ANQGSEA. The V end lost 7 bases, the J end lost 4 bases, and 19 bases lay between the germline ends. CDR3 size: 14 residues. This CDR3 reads CSAQNSGAVYGYTF. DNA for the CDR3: TGCAGCGCCCAAAATTCAGGGGCGGTCTATGGCTACACCTTC.

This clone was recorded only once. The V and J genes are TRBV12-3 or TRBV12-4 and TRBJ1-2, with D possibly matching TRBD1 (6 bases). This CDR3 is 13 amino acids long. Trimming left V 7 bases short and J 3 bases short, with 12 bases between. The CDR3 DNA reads TGTGCCAGCAAGCCGGACAGCTACTATGGCTACACCTTC. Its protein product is CASKPDSYYGYTF.

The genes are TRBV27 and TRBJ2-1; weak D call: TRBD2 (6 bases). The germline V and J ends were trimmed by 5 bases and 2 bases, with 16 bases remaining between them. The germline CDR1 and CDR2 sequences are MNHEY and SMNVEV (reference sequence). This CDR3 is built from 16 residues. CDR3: CASSPPYGGAYNEQFF. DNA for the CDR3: TGTGCCAGCAGTCCCCCCTACGGGGGAGCCTACAATGAGCAGTTCTTC.

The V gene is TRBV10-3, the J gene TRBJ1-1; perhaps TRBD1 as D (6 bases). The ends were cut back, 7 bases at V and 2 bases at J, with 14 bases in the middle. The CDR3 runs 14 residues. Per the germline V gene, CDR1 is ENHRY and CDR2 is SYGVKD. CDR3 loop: CAITTTGSNTEAFF. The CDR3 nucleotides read TGTGCCATCACCACGACAGGATCAAACACTGAAGCTTTCTTT.

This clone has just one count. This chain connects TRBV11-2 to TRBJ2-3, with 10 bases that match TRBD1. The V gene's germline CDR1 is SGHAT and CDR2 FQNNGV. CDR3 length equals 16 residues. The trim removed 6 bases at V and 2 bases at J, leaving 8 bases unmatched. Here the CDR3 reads CASRAPGTGATDTQYF. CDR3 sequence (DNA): TGTGCCAGCAGGGCACCCGGGACAGGGGCCACAGATACGCAGTATTTT. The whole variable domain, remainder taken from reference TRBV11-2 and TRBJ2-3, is EAGVAQSPRYKIIEKRQSVAFWCNPISGHATLYWYQQILGQGPKLLIQFQNNGVVDDSQLPKDRFSAERLKGVDSTLKIQPAKLEDSAVYLCASRAPGTGATDTQYFGPGTRLTVL.

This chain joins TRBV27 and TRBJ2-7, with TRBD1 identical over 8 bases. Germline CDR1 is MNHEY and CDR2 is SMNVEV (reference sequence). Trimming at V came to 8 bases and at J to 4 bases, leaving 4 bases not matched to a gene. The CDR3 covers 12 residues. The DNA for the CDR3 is TGTGCCAGCTGGGACAGGACGTACGAGCAGTACTTC. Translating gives CASWDRTYEQYF.